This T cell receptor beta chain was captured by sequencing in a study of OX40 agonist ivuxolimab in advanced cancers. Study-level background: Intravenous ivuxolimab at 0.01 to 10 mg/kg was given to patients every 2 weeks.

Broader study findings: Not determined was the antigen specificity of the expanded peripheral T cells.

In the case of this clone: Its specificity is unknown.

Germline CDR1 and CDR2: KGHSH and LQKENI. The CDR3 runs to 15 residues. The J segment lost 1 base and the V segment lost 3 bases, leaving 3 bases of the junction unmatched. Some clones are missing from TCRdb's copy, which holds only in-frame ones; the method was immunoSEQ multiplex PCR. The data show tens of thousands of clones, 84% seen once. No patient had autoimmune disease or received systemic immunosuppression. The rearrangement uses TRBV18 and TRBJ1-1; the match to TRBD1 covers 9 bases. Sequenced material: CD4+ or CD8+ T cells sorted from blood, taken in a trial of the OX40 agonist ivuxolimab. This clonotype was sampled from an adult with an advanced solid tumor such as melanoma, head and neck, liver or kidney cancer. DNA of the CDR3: TGTGCCAGCTCACCGGCGACAGGGGGGAACACTGAAGCTTTCTTT. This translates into CASSPATGGNTEAFF.